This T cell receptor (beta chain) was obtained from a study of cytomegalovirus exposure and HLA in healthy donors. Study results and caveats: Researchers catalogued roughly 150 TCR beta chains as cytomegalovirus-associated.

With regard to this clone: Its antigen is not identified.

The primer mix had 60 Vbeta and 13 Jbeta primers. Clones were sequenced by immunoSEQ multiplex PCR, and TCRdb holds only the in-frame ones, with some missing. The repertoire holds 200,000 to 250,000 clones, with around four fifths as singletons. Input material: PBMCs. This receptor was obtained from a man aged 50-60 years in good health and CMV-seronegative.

DNA of the CDR3: TGTGCCAGTAGTTTGACAGGGTTCACCGGGGAGCTGTTTTTT. Protein product: CASSLTGFTGELFF. V gene TRBV19 combines with J gene TRBJ2-2, with 7 bases fitting TRBD1. With V trimmed by 5 bases and J by 4 bases, 4 bases remained unmatched. The CDR3 has 14 residues. The germline V gene encodes CDR1 LNHDA and CDR2 SQIVND (reference sequence).